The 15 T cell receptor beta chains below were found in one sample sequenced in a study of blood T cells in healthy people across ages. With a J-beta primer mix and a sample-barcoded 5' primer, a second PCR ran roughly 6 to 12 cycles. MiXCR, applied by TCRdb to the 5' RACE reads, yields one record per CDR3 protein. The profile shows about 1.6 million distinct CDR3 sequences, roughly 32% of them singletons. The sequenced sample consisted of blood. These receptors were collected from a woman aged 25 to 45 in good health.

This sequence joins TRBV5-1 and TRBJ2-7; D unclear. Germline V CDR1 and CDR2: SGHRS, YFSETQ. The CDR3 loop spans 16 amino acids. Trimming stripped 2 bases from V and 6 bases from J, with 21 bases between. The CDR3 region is CASSFRRGSGPLEQYF. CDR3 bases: TGCGCCAGCAGCTTTCGACGCGGATCTGGACCCCTCGAGCAGTACTTC.

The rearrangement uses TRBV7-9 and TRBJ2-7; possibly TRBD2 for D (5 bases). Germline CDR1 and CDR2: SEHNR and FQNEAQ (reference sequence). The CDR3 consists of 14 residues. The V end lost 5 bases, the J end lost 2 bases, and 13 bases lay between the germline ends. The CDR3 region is CASSQEGITYEQYF. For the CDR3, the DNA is TGTGCCAGCAGCCAAGAGGGTATTACCTACGAGCAGTACTTC.

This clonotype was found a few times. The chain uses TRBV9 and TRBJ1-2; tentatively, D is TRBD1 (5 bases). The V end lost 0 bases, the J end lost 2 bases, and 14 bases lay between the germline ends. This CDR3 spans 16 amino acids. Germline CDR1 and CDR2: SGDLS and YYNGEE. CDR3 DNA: TGTGCCAGCAGCGTAGCTGGAGAGGGGAAGAACTATGGCTACACCTTC. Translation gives CASSVAGEGKNYGYTF.

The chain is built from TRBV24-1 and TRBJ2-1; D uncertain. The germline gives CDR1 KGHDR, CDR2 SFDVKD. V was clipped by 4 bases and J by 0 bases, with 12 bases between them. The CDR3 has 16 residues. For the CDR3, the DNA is TGTGCCACCAGTGACACATACCGAAGCTCCTACAATGAGCAGTTCTTC. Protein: CATSDTYRSSYNEQFF.

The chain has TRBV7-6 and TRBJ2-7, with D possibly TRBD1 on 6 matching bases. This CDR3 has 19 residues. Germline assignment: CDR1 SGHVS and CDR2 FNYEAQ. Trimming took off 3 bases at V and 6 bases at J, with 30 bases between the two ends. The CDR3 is CASSFALQGAAITFGEQYF. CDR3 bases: TGTGCCAGCAGCTTTGCCCTACAGGGTGCGGCTATTACCTTTGGCGAGCAGTACTTC. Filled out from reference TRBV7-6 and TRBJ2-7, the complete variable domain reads GAGVSQSPRYKVTKRGQDVALRCDPISGHVSLYWYRQALGQGPEFLTYFNYEAQQDKSGLPNDRFSAERPEGSISTLTIQRTEQRDSAMYRCASSFALQGAAITFGEQYFGPGTRLTVT.

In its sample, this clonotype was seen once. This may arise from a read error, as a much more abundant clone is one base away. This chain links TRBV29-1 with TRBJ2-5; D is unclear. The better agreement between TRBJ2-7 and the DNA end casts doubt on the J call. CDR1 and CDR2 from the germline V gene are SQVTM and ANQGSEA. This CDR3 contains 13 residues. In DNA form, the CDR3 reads TGCAGCGTTGGACGGCAGCAATTCTACGAGCAGTACTTC. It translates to CSVGRQQFYEQYF.

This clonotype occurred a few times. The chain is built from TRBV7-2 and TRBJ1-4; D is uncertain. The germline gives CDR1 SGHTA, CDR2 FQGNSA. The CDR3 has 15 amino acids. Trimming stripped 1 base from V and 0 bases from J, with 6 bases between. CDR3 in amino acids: CASSLERSTNEKLFF. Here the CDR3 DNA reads TGTGCCAGCAGCTTAGAGAGGTCAACTAATGAAAAACTGTTTTTT.

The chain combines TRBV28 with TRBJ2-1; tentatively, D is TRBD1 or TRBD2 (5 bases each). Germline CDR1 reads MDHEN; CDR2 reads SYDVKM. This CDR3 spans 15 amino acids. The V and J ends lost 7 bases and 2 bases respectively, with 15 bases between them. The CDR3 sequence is CASIRGADTYNEQFF. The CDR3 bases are TGTGCCAGCATTAGGGGAGCGGACACCTACAATGAGCAGTTCTTC.

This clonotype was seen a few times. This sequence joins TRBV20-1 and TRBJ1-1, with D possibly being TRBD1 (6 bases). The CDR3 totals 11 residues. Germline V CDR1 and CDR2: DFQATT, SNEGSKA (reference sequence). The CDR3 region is CRDSLNTEAFF. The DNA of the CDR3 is TGCAGGGACAGTTTGAACACTGAAGCTTTCTTT.

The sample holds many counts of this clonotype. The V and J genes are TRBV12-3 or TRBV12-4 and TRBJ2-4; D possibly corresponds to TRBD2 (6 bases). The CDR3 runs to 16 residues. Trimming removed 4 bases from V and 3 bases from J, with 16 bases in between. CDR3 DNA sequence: TGTGCCAGCAGTTCTCCGGGGGTGGTAGGCAAAAACATTCAGTACTTC. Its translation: CASSSPGVVGKNIQYF.

The CDR3 is CASSLAGSSTVGEQFF. CDR3 DNA sequence: TGTGCCAGCAGCTTAGCGGGCTCATCCACGGTGGGTGAGCAGTTCTTC. The rearrangement joins TRBV11-3 to TRBJ2-1; D is unresolved. Trimming cost V 1 base and J 9 bases, with 19 bases left between them. This CDR3 region has 16 residues. Germline CDR1 reads SGHNT; CDR2 reads YENEEA.

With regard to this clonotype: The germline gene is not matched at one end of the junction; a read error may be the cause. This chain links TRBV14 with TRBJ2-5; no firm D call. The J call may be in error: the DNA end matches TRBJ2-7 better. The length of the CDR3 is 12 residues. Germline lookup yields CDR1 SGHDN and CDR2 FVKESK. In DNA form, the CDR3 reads TGTACCAGCAGCCTCATAGCAGACGAGCAGTACTTC. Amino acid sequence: CTSSLIADEQYF.

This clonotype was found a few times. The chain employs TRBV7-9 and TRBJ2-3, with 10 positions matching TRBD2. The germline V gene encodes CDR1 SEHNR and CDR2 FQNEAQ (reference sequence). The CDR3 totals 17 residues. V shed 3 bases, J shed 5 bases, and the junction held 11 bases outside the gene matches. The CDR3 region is CASSFSTTSGVKDTQYF. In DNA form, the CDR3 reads TGTGCCAGCAGCTTCTCTACTACTAGCGGGGTAAAAGATACGCAGTATTTT.

CDR3 loop: CASSPGLADAREQYF. CDR3 nucleotides: TGCGCCAGCAGCCCAGGACTAGCGGATGCGCGCGAGCAGTACTTC. The chain carries TRBV5-1 and TRBJ2-7; 10 nucleotides match TRBD2. The V segment lost 4 bases and the J segment 6 bases; nucleotides outside the gene matches: 10. The CDR3 spans 15 residues. The germline V gene has CDR1 SGHRS and CDR2 YFSETQ.

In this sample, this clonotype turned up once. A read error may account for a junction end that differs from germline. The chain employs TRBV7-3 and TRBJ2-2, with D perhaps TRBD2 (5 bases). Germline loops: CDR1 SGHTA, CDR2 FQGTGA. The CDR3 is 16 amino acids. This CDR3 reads CASSLESAANTGERFF. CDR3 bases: TGTGCCAGCAGCTTAGAGAGCGCAGCGAACACCGGGGAGCGGTTTTTT.